This T cell receptor beta chain was observed in a study of T cell repertoires in cytomegalovirus infection. General study points: Summed public TCR beta family frequency identified CMV carriers bearing the relevant HLA.

TCRdb processed the reads anew with MiXCR; each CDR3 protein has one entry. The repertoire includes hundreds of thousands of distinct CDR3 sequences, roughly a third of them detected once, and 2.5% to 3.5% sits in the top ten. A few counts support this clonotype. Its antigen is unidentified. This TCR was sampled from a human donor in good health (CMV status not recorded). Some clones in this sample may be carry-over from other donors' samples. The material sequenced was PBMCs.

The CDR3 region has the DNA TGTGCCAGCAGTTTTCCTTCTGATACGCAGTATTTT. The encoded protein is CASSFPSDTQYF. This chain joins TRBV27 and TRBJ2-3; D call uncertain. The V gene's germline CDR1 is MNHEY and CDR2 SMNVEV (reference sequence). With 3 bases removed from V and 6 bases from J, the gap between germline ends came to 7 bases. The CDR3 sequence is 12 residues long.